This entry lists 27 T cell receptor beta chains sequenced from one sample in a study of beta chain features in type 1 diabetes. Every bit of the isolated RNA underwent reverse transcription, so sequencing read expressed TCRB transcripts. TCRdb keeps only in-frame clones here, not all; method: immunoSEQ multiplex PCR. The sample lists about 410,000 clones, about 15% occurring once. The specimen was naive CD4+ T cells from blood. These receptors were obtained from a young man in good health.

The CDR3 nucleotides are TGTGCCAGCAGCGGGATCTTGGAATACGAGCAGTACTTC. The encoded protein is CASSGILEYEQYF. This chain uses TRBV7-2 with TRBJ2-7; D unclear. V was pared by 5 bases and J by 4 bases, with 12 bases between. The CDR3 extends over 13 amino acids. CDR1 and CDR2 from the germline V gene are SGHTA and FQGNSA.

This chain's CDR3 is CASGRAGGSYEQYV. The CDR3 DNA is TGTGCCAGCGGGAGAGCGGGAGGGTCCTACGAGCAGTACGTC. V usage is TRBV6-1 and J usage is TRBJ2-7, with 10 positions matching TRBD2. The germline V gene has CDR1 MNHNS and CDR2 SASEGT. The length of the CDR3 is 14 residues. Losses at the gene ends were 8 bases for V and 1 base for J; bases not matched to a gene: 5.

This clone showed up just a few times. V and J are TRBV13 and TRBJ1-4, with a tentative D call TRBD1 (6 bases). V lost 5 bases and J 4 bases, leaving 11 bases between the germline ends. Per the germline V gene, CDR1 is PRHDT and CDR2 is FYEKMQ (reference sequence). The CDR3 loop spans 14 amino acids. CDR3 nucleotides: TGTGCCAGCAGCCTACGACAGGATAATGAAAAACTGTTTTTT. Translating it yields CASSLRQDNEKLFF. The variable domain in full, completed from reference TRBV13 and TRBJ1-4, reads AAGVIQSPRHLIKEKRETATLKCYPIPRHDTVYWYQQGPGQDPQFLISFYEKMQSDKGSIPDRFSAQQFSDYHSELNMSSLELGDSALYFCASSLRQDNEKLFFGSGTQLSVL.

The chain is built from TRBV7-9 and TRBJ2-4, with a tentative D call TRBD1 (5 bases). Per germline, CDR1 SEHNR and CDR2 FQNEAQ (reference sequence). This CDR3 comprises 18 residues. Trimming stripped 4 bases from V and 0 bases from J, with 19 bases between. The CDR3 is CASSSGRDRAPAKNIQYF. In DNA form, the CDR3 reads TGTGCCAGCAGCTCTGGGCGTGACAGAGCTCCAGCCAAAAACATTCAGTACTTC. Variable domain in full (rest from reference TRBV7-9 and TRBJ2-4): DTGVSQNPRHKITKRGQNVTFRCDPISEHNRLYWYRQTLGQGPEFLTYFQNEAQLEKSRLLSDRFSAERPKGSFSTLEIQRTEQGDSAMYLCASSSGRDRAPAKNIQYFGAGTRLSVL.

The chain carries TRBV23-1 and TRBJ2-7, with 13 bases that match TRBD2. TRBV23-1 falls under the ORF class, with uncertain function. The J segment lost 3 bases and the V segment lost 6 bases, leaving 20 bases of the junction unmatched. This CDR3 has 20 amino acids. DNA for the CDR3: TGCGCCAGCAGACCCTCAGGCCCCCACGGGACTAGCGGGGAGCTCTACGAGCAGTACTTC. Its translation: CASRPSGPHGTSGELYEQYF.

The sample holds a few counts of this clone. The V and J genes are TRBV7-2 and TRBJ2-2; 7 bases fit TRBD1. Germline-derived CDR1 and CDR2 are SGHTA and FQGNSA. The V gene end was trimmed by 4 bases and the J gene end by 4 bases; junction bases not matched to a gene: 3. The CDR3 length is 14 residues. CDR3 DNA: TGTGCCAGCAGCTCGGACAGGATCACCGGGGAGCTGTTTTTT. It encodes CASSSDRITGELFF. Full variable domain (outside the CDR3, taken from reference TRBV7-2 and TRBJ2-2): GAGVSQSPSNKVTEKGKDVELRCDPISGHTALYWYRQSLGQGLEFLIYFQGNSAPDKSGLPSDRFSAERTGGSVSTLTIQRTQQEDSAVYLCASSSDRITGELFFGEGSRLTVL.

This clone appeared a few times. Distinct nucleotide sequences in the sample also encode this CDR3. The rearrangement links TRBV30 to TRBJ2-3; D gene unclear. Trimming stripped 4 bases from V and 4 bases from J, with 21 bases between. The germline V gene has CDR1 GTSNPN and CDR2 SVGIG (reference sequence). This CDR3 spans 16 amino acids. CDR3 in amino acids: CAWTRFQLPTPDTQYF. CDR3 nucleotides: TGTGCCTGGACTCGATTTCAGCTGCCAACGCCAGATACGCAGTATTTT.

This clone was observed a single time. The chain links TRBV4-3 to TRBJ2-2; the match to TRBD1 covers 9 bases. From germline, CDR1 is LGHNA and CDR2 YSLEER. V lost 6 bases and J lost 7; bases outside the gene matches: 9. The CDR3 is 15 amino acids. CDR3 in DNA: TGCGCCAGCAGGAGACAGGGGGGAAGGATCGGGGAGCTGTTTTTT. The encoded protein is CASRRQGGRIGELFF.

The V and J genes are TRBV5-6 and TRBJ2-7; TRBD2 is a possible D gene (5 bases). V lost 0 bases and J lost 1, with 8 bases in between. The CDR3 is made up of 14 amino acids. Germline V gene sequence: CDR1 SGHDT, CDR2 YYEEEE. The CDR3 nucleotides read TGTGCCAGCAGCTTGGCCAGGAGGTCCTACGAGCAGTACGTC. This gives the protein CASSLARRSYEQYV.

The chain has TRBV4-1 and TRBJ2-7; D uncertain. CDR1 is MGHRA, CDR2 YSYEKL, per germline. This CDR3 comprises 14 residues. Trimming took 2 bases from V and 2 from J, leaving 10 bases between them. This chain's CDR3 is CASSQFLGPYEQYF. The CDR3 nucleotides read TGCGCCAGCAGCCAATTCCTCGGGCCCTACGAGCAGTACTTC.

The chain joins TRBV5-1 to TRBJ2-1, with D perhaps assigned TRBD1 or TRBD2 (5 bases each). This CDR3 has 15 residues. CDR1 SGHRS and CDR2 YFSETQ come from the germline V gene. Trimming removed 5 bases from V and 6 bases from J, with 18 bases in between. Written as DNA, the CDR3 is TGCGCCAGCAGATCCGGGACCCAAAGGTTCAATGAGCAGTTCTTC. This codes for CASRSGTQRFNEQFF.

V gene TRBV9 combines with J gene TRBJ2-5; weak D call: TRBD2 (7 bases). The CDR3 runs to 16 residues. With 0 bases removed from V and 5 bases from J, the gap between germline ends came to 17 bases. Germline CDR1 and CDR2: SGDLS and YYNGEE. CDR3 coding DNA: TGTGCCAGCAGCGTAGAGGGCGGGGGCGTTCTGGAGACCCAGTACTTC. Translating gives CASSVEGGGVLETQYF.

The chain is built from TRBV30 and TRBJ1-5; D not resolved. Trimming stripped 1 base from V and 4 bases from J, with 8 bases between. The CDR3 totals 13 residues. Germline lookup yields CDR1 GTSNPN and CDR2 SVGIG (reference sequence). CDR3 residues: CAWSEARNQPQHF. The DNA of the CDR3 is TGTGCCTGGAGTGAGGCAAGAAATCAGCCCCAGCATTTT.

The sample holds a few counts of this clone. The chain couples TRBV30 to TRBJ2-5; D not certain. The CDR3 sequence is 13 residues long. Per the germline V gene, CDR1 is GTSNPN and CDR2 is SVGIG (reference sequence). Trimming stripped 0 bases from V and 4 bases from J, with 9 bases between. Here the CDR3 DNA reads TGTGCCTGGAGTGTCCCCCCGACAGAGACCCAGTACTTC. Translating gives CAWSVPPTETQYF. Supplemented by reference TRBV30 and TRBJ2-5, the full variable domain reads SQTIHQWPATLVQPVGSPLSLECTVEGTSNPNLYWYRQAAGRGLQLLFYSVGIGQISSEVPQNLSASRPQDRQFILSSKKLLLSDSGFYLCAWSVPPTETQYFGPGTRLLVL.

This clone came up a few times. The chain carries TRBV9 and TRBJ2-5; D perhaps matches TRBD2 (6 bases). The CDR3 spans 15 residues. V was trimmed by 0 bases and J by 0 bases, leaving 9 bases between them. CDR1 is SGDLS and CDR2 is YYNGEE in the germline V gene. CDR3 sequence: CASSVGASDQETQYF. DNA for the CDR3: TGTGCCAGCAGCGTAGGGGCTAGCGACCAAGAGACCCAGTACTTC.

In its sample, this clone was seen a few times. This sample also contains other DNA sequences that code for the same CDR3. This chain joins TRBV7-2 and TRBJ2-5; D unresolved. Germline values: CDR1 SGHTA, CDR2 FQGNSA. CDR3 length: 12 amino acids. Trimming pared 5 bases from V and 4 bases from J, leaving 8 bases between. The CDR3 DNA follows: TGTGCCAGCAGCCTGAGGAGAGAGACCCAGTACTTC. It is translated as CASSLRRETQYF. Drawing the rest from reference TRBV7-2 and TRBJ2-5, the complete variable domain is GAGVSQSPSNKVTEKGKDVELRCDPISGHTALYWYRQSLGQGLEFLIYFQGNSAPDKSGLPSDRFSAERTGGSVSTLTIQRTQQEDSAVYLCASSLRRETQYFGPGTRLLVL.

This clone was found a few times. The DNA for the CDR3 is TGCGCCAGCAGCCTAGCGGGATGGGGGTACAATGAGCAGTTCTTC. Its translation is CASSLAGWGYNEQFF. This chain links TRBV5-1 with TRBJ2-1; 9 bases agree with TRBD2. The length of the CDR3 is 15 residues. The germline V gene has CDR1 SGHRS and CDR2 YFSETQ. With V trimmed by 4 bases and J by 4 bases, 6 bases remained unmatched.

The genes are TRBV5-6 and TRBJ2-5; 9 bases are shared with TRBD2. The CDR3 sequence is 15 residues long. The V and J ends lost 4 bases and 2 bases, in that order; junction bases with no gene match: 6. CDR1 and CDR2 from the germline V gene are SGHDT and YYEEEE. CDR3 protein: CASSKRTSVQETQYF. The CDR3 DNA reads TGTGCCAGCAGCAAACGGACTAGCGTTCAAGAGACCCAGTACTTC.

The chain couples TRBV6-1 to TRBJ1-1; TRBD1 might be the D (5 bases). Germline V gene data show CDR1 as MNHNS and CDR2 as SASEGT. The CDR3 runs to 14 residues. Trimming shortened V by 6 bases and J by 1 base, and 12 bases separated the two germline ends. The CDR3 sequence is CASRRQHTNTEAFF. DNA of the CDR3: TGTGCCAGCAGGAGACAGCATACGAACACTGAAGCTTTCTTT.

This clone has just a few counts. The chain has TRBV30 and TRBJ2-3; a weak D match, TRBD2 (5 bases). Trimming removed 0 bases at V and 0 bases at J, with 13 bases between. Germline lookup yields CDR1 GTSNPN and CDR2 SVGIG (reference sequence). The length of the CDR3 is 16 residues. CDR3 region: CAWSVGLAISTDTQYF. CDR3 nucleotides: TGTGCCTGGAGTGTTGGTTTAGCGATCAGCACAGATACGCAGTATTTT. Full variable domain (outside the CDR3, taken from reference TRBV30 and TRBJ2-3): SQTIHQWPATLVQPVGSPLSLECTVEGTSNPNLYWYRQAAGRGLQLLFYSVGIGQISSEVPQNLSASRPQDRQFILSSKKLLLSDSGFYLCAWSVGLAISTDTQYFGPGTRLTVL.

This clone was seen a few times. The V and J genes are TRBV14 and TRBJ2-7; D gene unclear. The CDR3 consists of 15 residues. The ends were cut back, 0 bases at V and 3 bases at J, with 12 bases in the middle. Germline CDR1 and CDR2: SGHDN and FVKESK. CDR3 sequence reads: CASSQDGQFNYEQYF. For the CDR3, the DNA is TGTGCCAGCAGCCAAGATGGGCAGTTTAACTACGAGCAGTACTTC.

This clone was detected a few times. The CDR3 reads CAEGQGKSTDTQYF. The CDR3, as DNA: TGTGCCGAGGGACAGGGGAAGTCCACAGATACGCAGTATTTT. The chain employs TRBV30 and TRBJ2-3; 10 nucleotides line up with TRBD1. Germline V gives CDR1 GTSNPN, CDR2 SVGIG (reference sequence). The V segment lost 8 bases and the J segment 2 bases; nucleotides outside the gene matches: 7. This CDR3 spans 14 amino acids.

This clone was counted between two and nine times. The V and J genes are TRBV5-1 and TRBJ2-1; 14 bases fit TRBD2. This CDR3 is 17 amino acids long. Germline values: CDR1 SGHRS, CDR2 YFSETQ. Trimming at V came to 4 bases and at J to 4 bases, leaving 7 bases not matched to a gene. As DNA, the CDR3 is TGCGCCAGCAGCACGGGACTAGCGGGAGTGAGTTACAATGAGCAGTTCTTC. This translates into CASSTGLAGVSYNEQFF. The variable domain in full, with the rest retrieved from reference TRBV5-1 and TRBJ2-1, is KAGVTQTPRYLIKTRGQQVTLSCSPISGHRSVSWYQQTPGQGLQFLFEYFSETQRNKGNFPGRFSGRQFSNSRSEMNVSTLELGDSALYLCASSTGLAGVSYNEQFFGPGTRLTVL.

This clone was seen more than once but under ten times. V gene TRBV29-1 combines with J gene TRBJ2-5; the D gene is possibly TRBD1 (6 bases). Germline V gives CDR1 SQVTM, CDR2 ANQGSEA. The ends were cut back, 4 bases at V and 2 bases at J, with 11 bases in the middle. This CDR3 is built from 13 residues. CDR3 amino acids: CSVANREQETQYF. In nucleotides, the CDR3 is TGCAGCGTTGCAAACAGGGAGCAAGAGACCCAGTACTTC.

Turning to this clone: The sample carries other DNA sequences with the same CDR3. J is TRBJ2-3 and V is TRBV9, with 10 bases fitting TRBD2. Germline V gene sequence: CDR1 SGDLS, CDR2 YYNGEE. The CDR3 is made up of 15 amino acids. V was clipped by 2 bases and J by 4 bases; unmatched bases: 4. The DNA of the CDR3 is TGTGCCAGCAGCGTTCAAGCGGGGGGGCCAGATACGCAGTATTTT. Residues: CASSVQAGGPDTQYF.

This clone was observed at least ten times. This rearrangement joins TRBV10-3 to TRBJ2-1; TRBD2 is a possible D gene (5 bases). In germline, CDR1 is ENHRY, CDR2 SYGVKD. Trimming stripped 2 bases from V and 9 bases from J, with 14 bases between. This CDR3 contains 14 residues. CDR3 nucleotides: TGTGCCATCAGTGAGGCTACTAGTCGGGGTGAGCAGTTCTTC. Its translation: CAISEATSRGEQFF.

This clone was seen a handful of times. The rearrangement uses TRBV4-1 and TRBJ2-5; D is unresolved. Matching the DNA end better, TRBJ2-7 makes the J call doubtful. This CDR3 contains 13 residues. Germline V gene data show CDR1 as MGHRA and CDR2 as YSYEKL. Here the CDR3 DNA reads TGCGCCAGCAGCCTTAGAGAGGCCTACGAGCAGTACTTC. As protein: CASSLREAYEQYF.